One and the same sample provided the 25 T cell receptor beta chains below, sequenced in a study of PD-1 blockade in classical Hodgkin lymphoma. The data were produced by immunoSEQ multiplex PCR, yet TCRdb's version contains in-frame clones alone and is incomplete. Among 10,000 to 15,000 clones, approximately 87% were seen once, and the ten largest hold 0.5%. Every patient relapsed after autologous stem cell transplantation, and brentuximab vedotin exposure varied. With magnetic negative selection, CD4+ T cells were purified from PBMCs that had been thawed. The material was CD4+ T cells from blood, obtained at baseline. These TCRs come from a human donor with classical Hodgkin lymphoma.

The chain is built from TRBV6-5 and TRBJ2-1, with 9 nucleotides matching TRBD2. V lost 4 bases, J lost 3 bases, and 7 bases stayed unmatched. The CDR3 length is 16 residues. CDR1 and CDR2 from the germline V gene are MNHEY and SVGAGI. CDR3: CASSSNLAGIYNEQFF. CDR3 DNA sequence: TGTGCCAGCAGTTCGAACCTAGCGGGGATCTACAATGAGCAGTTCTTC.

This chain joins TRBV18 and TRBJ2-3, with D perhaps TRBD1 (6 bases). The germline V gene has CDR1 KGHSH and CDR2 LQKENI. Deletions cut 2 bases from V and 2 bases from J, with 11 bases between. The CDR3 extends over 15 amino acids. Here the CDR3 reads CASSPTRTDTDTQYF. DNA for the CDR3: TGTGCCAGCTCACCAACCAGGACAGACACAGATACGCAGTATTTT.

This rearrangement joins TRBV20-1 to TRBJ1-5; D ambiguous. The germline V gene has CDR1 DFQATT and CDR2 SNEGSKA (reference sequence). The CDR3 loop spans 11 amino acids. V lost 5 bases, J lost 5 bases, and 7 bases lay in between. Here the CDR3 DNA reads TGCAGTGCTGGGAATTATCAGCCCCAGCATTTT. It yields the protein CSAGNYQPQHF.

The rearrangement uses TRBV4-1 and TRBJ1-1, with D perhaps TRBD1 (5 bases). The CDR3 contains 18 residues. Deletions cut 1 base from V and 0 bases from J, with 18 bases between. Germline V CDR1 and CDR2: MGHRA, YSYEKL. The DNA of the CDR3 is TGCGCCAGCAGCCAAGGCCTAGGAATAGGGGATATGAACACTGAAGCTTTCTTT. It yields the protein CASSQGLGIGDMNTEAFF.

V is TRBV19 and J is TRBJ2-5; 12 bases fit TRBD1. The germline V gene has CDR1 LNHDA and CDR2 SQIVND (reference sequence). With 5 bases clipped from V and 4 bases from J, the junction kept 5 bases outside the gene matches. The CDR3 sequence is 15 residues long. The CDR3 nucleotides read TGTGCCAGTAGTCCCGGGGACAGGGGGCTAGAGACCCAGTACTTC. Protein: CASSPGDRGLETQYF.

The chain employs TRBV11-3 and TRBJ2-2; D perhaps matches TRBD1 (6 bases). The CDR3 spans 16 residues. In germline, CDR1 is SGHNT, CDR2 YENEEA. The ends were cut back, 5 bases at V and 1 base at J, with 14 bases in the middle. The CDR3 DNA is TGTGCCAGCAGCCCCCGTGGGGGCCAGAACACCGGGGAGCTGTTTTTT. Translating it yields CASSPRGGQNTGELFF.

This clone was picked up a small number of times. The chain employs TRBV4-2 and TRBJ2-4; TRBD1 or TRBD2 may be the D gene (5 bases each). V was cut by 2 bases and J by 8 bases, with 10 bases left in between. The CDR3 is 13 residues long. Per germline, CDR1 LGHNA and CDR2 YNFKEQ. The CDR3 is CASSQSRGDIQYF. CDR3 coding DNA: TGTGCCAGCAGCCAATCCCGAGGGGACATTCAGTACTTC.

V gene TRBV2 combines with J gene TRBJ2-1, with a possible D match to TRBD2 (7 bases). The germline V and J ends were trimmed by 0 bases and 6 bases, with 15 bases remaining between them. CDR1 is SNHLY, CDR2 FYNNEI, per germline. The CDR3 totals 16 residues. The CDR3 bases are TGTGCCAGCAGTGAAGCAGGAGGGGGGGAGATCAATGAGCAGTTCTTC. It is translated as CASSEAGGGEINEQFF.

The V gene is TRBV28, the J gene TRBJ2-3, with TRBD1 matching 9 bases. V gave up 10 bases and J gave up 0 bases; unmatched junction bases: 2. Germline V lookup: CDR1 MDHEN, CDR2 SYDVKM. The CDR3 runs to 13 residues. CDR3 amino acids: CAIGTGSTDTQYF. CDR3 nucleotides: TGTGCCATAGGGACAGGGAGCACAGATACGCAGTATTTT.

The rearrangement joins TRBV5-1 to TRBJ2-5; 9 bases map to TRBD1. Germline V lookup: CDR1 SGHRS, CDR2 YFSETQ. The CDR3 covers 14 residues. V lost 4 bases to trimming and J lost 4 bases; unmatched junction nucleotides: 5. In nucleotides, the CDR3 is TGCGCCAGCAGCAGGGACAGGGAAGGAGAGACCCAGTACTTC. It translates to CASSRDREGETQYF.

CDR3 nucleotide sequence: TGTGCCACCAGCAGAACAGGGGGCGCGGGAGGCTACACCTTC. Encoded protein: CATSRTGGAGGYTF. V and J are TRBV15 and TRBJ1-2, with TRBD1 matching 9 bases. The junction had 6 bases not matched to a gene; V was cut back by 2 bases and J by 8 bases. The CDR3 is 14 amino acids. Germline lookup yields CDR1 LNHNV and CDR2 YYDKDF (reference sequence).

V and J are TRBV6-6 and TRBJ2-3; D gene ambiguous. Trimming stripped 2 bases from V and 2 bases from J, with 8 bases between. The germline V gene encodes CDR1 MNHNY and CDR2 SVGAGI (reference sequence). The CDR3 extends over 14 amino acids. The CDR3 sequence is CASSYERPTDTQYF. Written as DNA, the CDR3 is TGTGCCAGCAGTTACGAAAGGCCCACAGATACGCAGTATTTT.

The chain employs TRBV5-1 and TRBJ1-4; 7 bases match TRBD1. Germline V gives CDR1 SGHRS, CDR2 YFSETQ. With V trimmed by 0 bases and J by 3 bases, 8 bases remained unmatched. This CDR3 comprises 17 residues. CDR3 DNA sequence: TGCGCCAGCAGCTTGGCTTTGAGGGGGCCGGCTAATGAAAAACTGTTTTTT. This translates into CASSLALRGPANEKLFF.

V gene TRBV6-1 combines with J gene TRBJ2-1; D is possibly TRBD1 (6 bases). This CDR3 contains 18 residues. The germline CDR1 and CDR2 sequences are MNHNS and SASEGT. Deletions cut 7 bases from V and 7 bases from J, with 29 bases between. CDR3 in amino acids: CASIDRTVARLISNEQFF. The DNA of the CDR3 is TGTGCCAGCATTGATAGGACAGTGGCCCGGCTAATCTCTAATGAGCAGTTCTTC.

This clone was recorded once. This rearrangement joins TRBV19 to TRBJ1-1; TRBD1 might be the D (5 bases). Germline V gives CDR1 LNHDA, CDR2 SQIVND (reference sequence). The CDR3 extends over 15 amino acids. V was trimmed by 3 bases and J by 8 bases, leaving 19 bases between them. In nucleotides, the CDR3 is TGTGCCAGTAGTATGTGGGGCCACACCAGCGGCGAAGCTTTCTTT. Its translation is CASSMWGHTSGEAFF.

The rearrangement uses TRBV29-1 and TRBJ2-7; a possible D gene is TRBD2 (6 bases). This CDR3 has 14 residues. V lost 1 base to trimming and J lost 3 bases, with 13 bases between them. Germline V lookup: CDR1 SQVTM, CDR2 ANQGSEA. In nucleotides, the CDR3 is TGCAGCGTTGAAGGGTGGGGGACTGACTACGAGCAGTACTTC. Translation: CSVEGWGTDYEQYF.

The V call is TRBV28, the J call TRBJ2-1; 8 nucleotides line up with TRBD2. The CDR3 covers 16 residues. In germline, CDR1 is MDHEN, CDR2 SYDVKM. V lost 1 base, J lost 10 bases, and 12 bases stayed unmatched. The chain's CDR3 is CASSLFPGGRPGEQFF. In nucleotides, the CDR3 is TGTGCCAGCAGTTTATTTCCGGGAGGGAGGCCCGGAGAGCAGTTCTTC. The whole variable domain, filled in from reference TRBV28 and TRBJ2-1, reads DVKVTQSSRYLVKRTGEKVFLECVQDMDHENMFWYRQDPGLGLRLIYFSYDVKMKEKGDIPEGYSVSREKKERFSLILESASTNQTSMYLCASSLFPGGRPGEQFFGPGTRLTVL.

The V and J genes are TRBV5-1 and TRBJ2-5; possible D gene TRBD1, 5 bases. Germline loops: CDR1 SGHRS, CDR2 YFSETQ. CDR3 length: 14 amino acids. The V end was cut by 0 bases, the J end by 1 base, with 7 bases between. The CDR3 DNA is TGCGCCAGCAGCTTGGACAGGCGCCAAGAGACCCAGTACTTC. Its translation is CASSLDRRQETQYF. The variable domain in full, completed from reference TRBV5-1 and TRBJ2-5, reads KAGVTQTPRYLIKTRGQQVTLSCSPISGHRSVSWYQQTPGQGLQFLFEYFSETQRNKGNFPGRFSGRQFSNSRSEMNVSTLELGDSALYLCASSLDRRQETQYFGPGTRLLVL.

The rearrangement links TRBV5-1 to TRBJ2-1, with TRBD2 matching over 10 bases. Germline CDR1 and CDR2: SGHRS and YFSETQ. There are 15 residues in the CDR3. Trimming cost V 1 base and J 9 bases; bases outside gene matches: 7. CDR3 residues: CASSLHAAGGREQFF. The CDR3 region has the DNA TGCGCCAGCAGCTTGCACGCAGCGGGGGGGCGTGAGCAGTTCTTC.

This chain connects TRBV7-9 to TRBJ2-5; D is unclear. CDR1 and CDR2 (germline): SEHNR, FQNEAQ (reference sequence). The V end lost 5 bases, the J end lost 0 bases, and 10 bases lay between the germline ends. The CDR3 loop spans 14 amino acids. CDR3 sequence reads: CASSPRIYQETQYF. CDR3 sequence (DNA): TGTGCCAGCAGCCCCCGGATTTACCAAGAGACCCAGTACTTC.

The CDR3 nucleotides read TGTGCCAGCTCACCACAGACAGGGGAAACCTACGAGCAGTACTTC. Its translation: CASSPQTGETYEQYF. The chain is built from TRBV18 and TRBJ2-7, with TRBD1 identical over 8 bases. The CDR3 runs 15 residues. Trimming at V came to 1 base and at J to 2 bases, leaving 4 bases not matched to a gene. The germline CDR1 and CDR2 sequences are KGHSH and LQKENI.

This chain links TRBV5-1 with TRBJ2-1, with D perhaps TRBD2 (6 bases). CDR1 and CDR2 (germline): SGHRS, YFSETQ. The CDR3 runs to 14 residues. V shed 1 base and J shed 3 bases, with 8 bases lying between them. The CDR3 DNA reads TGCGCCAGCAGCTTGACTAGCAACTACAATGAGCAGTTCTTC. This sequence encodes CASSLTSNYNEQFF.

This sequence joins TRBV6-5 and TRBJ2-7, with 7 positions matching TRBD2. Germline V gene sequence: CDR1 MNHEY, CDR2 SVGAGI. The CDR3 extends over 15 amino acids. V trimming: 6 bases; J trimming: 3 bases; junction bases outside the gene matches: 11. The CDR3 sequence: CASRRTGGDSYEQYF. The DNA of the CDR3 is TGTGCCAGCAGGCGTACGGGGGGAGACAGCTACGAGCAGTACTTC.

CDR3 bases: TGTGCCAGTAGAATAATTGGCAGGGTGGCGGTAAACACCGGGGAGCTGTTTTTT. Its protein is CASRIIGRVAVNTGELFF. This chain uses TRBV19 with TRBJ2-2; maybe TRBD1 (5 bases). This CDR3 is built from 18 residues. V gave up 6 bases and J gave up 2 bases, with 22 bases separating them. Per the germline V gene, CDR1 is LNHDA and CDR2 is SQIVND (reference sequence).

The chain combines TRBV19 with TRBJ2-3; TRBD2 matches 10 bases. Germline V gives CDR1 LNHDA, CDR2 SQIVND (reference sequence). This CDR3 spans 17 amino acids. With V trimmed by 4 bases and J by 2 bases, 9 bases remained unmatched. The CDR3 coding sequence is TGTGCCAGTAGTAGCCCGAAACTAGCGGGGAACACAGATACGCAGTATTTT. Its translation: CASSSPKLAGNTDTQYF.